This T cell receptor (beta chain) was recorded in a study of blood T cell repertoires in COVID-19 (dated by TCRdb to the early 2020s). A note on the overall study: The collaborator samples originated in the United States, Italy and Spain and spanned the acute and convalescent phases of COVID-19. Nearly every sample came with metadata listing a de-identified subject ID, COVID-19 status, age in years and sex. Where available, HLA class I and class II types were obtained from metadata supplied by the sample provider rather than from assay-based typing. The repertoires were released in a freely available public database meant as a resource for research on the immune response to SARS-CoV-2. The prospective study material was composed of cDNA or gDNA derived from T cells, B-cell-depleted T cells, or PBMCs. The samples were drawn from two sources: the first 160 participants of the ongoing ImmuneRACE study, and 1,200 or so subjects contributed by 6 global collaborators. The dataset comprised deeply sampled blood TCRbeta repertoires from subjects exposed to, actively infected with, or recovered from COVID-19. Summary of the overall study and its limitations: The quantity of clinical and demographic metadata differed by source and by participant and was supplied without curation.

TCRbeta CDR3 regions were amplified from genomic DNA using the immunoSEQ Assay, a bias-controlled multiplex PCR. The authors' analysis ran thus. Within the assay, amplification of reference gene primers was used to estimate how many nucleated cells each sample contained. To quantify the absolute abundance of each unique TCRbeta CDR3 rearrangement, sequence reads were collapsed and filtered. For each sample, productive Simpson clonality was calculated as the square root of Simpson's diversity index over productive rearrangements. Held by TCRdb, this immuneACCESS table contains in-frame sequences only and omits some clones. Under half of the omission traces to an unresolved V gene where checked; the cause of the rest is unknown. Clone size and the V and J calls come from that table; the DNA yielded D and trimming. The sample table contains 90,000 to 120,000 clones; only one count was recorded for about three quarters of them. Of the sample, roughly 4% is held by the ten largest clones.

Details on this clone: Its cognate antigen has yet to be identified. One base away there is no much larger clone; base qualities are not given.

Each collaborating institution followed its own protocols to collect whole blood in K2EDTA tubes. Collaborator samples were shipped for TCRbeta analysis as frozen whole blood, isolated PBMCs, or DNA extracted from either sample type. Material: peripheral blood. The receptor was derived from a man in his 70s with acute or convalescent COVID-19.

The CDR3 protein: CASSQAGDRENYGYTF. The base sequence is TGCGCCAGCAGCCAAGCCGGGGACAGGGAGAACTATGGCTACACCTTC. The chain joins TRBV4-1 to TRBJ1-2; 9 junctional bases match TRBD1. Measured from the cysteine to the phenylalanine, the CDR3 is 16 residues long. Only the CDR3 part of the read is kept: 48 bases, read in frame from the first base. From a lookup of the germline V gene, CDR1 and CDR2 are MGHRA and YSYEKL. Compared with germline, V lacks 1 base and J lacks 2 bases; bases without a gene match: 5.